One sample yielded the 29 T cell receptor beta chains listed below, sequenced in a study of CD8 T cells in ankylosing spondylitis. From the 5' RACE reads, TCRdb called clonotypes with MiXCR, one entry per CDR3 protein. Of 85,000 to 90,000 distinct CDR3 sequences in the sample, around 25% were seen once. The sample comprised blood, either unsorted or a sorted T cell fraction (not recorded which). These receptor sequences come from a male donor with ankylosing spondylitis or in good health (not recorded which).

For this clonotype: One end of the junction is discordant with germline, which a read error may explain. The chain uses TRBV9 and TRBJ2-7; no definite D call. Germline CDR1 reads SGDLS; CDR2 reads YYNGEE. The CDR3 has 13 residues. CDR3 nucleotides: TGTGCCAGCAGCGTAAGGGCATCTCCTACGCCGCACTTC. It specifies CASSVRASPTPHF.

The chain combines TRBV12-3 or TRBV12-4 with TRBJ1-1; a weak D match, TRBD1 (5 bases). V gave up 6 bases and J gave up 7 bases, with 18 bases separating them. CDR3 length: 14 residues. CDR3 sequence reads: CASSLGLTGLEAFF. The CDR3 coding sequence is TGTGCCAGCAGCCTCGGTCTAACAGGACTTGAAGCTTTCTTT.

Points on this clonotype: A much larger clone lies one base from this, so it may be a read error. This chain links TRBV7-2 with TRBJ2-1; unclear D gene. The CDR3 has 13 amino acids. Trimming took off 5 bases at V and 11 bases at J, with 16 bases between the two ends. Germline V gene lookup returns CDR1 SGHTA and CDR2 FQGNSA. The DNA of the CDR3 is TGTGCCAGCAGCCTCCGTAGCAGACTTAAGCAGTTCTTC. This sequence encodes CASSLRSRLKQFF.

The chain recombines TRBV29-1 with TRBJ1-1; D not certain. V dropped 4 bases and J dropped 2 bases, with 5 bases sitting between them. The CDR3 covers 11 residues. Germline V lookup: CDR1 SQVTM, CDR2 ANQGSEA. DNA of the CDR3: TGCAGCGTTGTTCCTAACACTGAAGCTTTCTTT. Translated: CSVVPNTEAFF.

This clonotype was observed many times. The chain couples TRBV12-3 or TRBV12-4 to TRBJ1-5; TRBD1 matches 9 bases. This CDR3 has 16 residues. V lost 3 bases to trimming and J lost 1 base; unmatched junction nucleotides: 4. The CDR3 protein is CASSLGTGLSNQPQHF. The CDR3 DNA follows: TGTGCCAGCAGTTTGGGGACAGGGCTAAGCAATCAGCCCCAGCATTTT.

The V gene is TRBV9, the J gene TRBJ1-2; D unresolved. Trimming left V 4 bases short and J 10 bases short, with 23 bases between. Germline loops: CDR1 SGDLS, CDR2 YYNGEE. The CDR3 has 15 residues. The chain's CDR3 is CASSSSTGSYSFYTF. The CDR3, as DNA: TGTGCCAGCAGCTCGTCTACCGGGTCCTATTCTTTCTACACCTTC.

This clonotype was observed a handful of times. This rearrangement joins TRBV10-3 to TRBJ1-1; tentative D call: TRBD1 (6 bases). This CDR3 has 15 amino acids. Germline loops: CDR1 ENHRY, CDR2 SYGVKD. V lost 7 bases and J 2 bases, leaving 17 bases between the germline ends. The CDR3, as DNA: TGTGCCATCACTACAAGCAGGGGAGAAAACACTGAAGCTTTCTTT. This encodes CAITTSRGENTEAFF.

The CDR3 sequence is CATSADYLRSTDTQYF. The DNA of the CDR3 is TGTGCCACCAGCGCGGACTACCTTAGGAGCACAGATACGCAGTATTTT. The rearrangement uses TRBV15 and TRBJ2-3, with a weak D call TRBD2 (6 bases). This CDR3 region has 16 residues. The V end lost 5 bases, the J end lost 0 bases, and 15 bases lay between the germline ends. CDR1 and CDR2 (germline): LNHNV, YYDKDF (reference sequence).

J is TRBJ2-1 and V is TRBV12-3 or TRBV12-4; 11 nucleotides line up with TRBD2. The CDR3 extends over 17 amino acids. Trimming at V came to 5 bases and at J to 0 bases, leaving 6 bases not matched to a gene. CDR3 bases: TGTGCCAGCAGTCCAACTAGCGGGGGTACCTCCTACAATGAGCAGTTCTTC. Protein sequence: CASSPTSGGTSYNEQFF.

The chain has TRBV20-1 and TRBJ2-1, with D possibly being TRBD1 or TRBD2 (5 bases each). The CDR3 spans 12 residues. CDR1 is DFQATT and CDR2 is SNEGSKA in the germline V gene (reference sequence). Trimming took off 0 bases at V and 13 bases at J, with 13 bases between the two ends. CDR3 sequence (DNA): TGCAGTGCTAGAGATCTTGGGGACCCACAGTTCTTC. Encoded protein: CSARDLGDPQFF.

The chain carries TRBV2 and TRBJ2-1; 11 bases agree with TRBD2. The germline V gene has CDR1 SNHLY and CDR2 FYNNEI. V shed 8 bases and J 5 bases; nucleotides not matched to a gene: 2. The CDR3 is 13 residues long. The CDR3 region is CASWGLADNEQFF. The CDR3 DNA reads as TGTGCCAGCTGGGGACTAGCGGACAATGAGCAGTTCTTC.

The chain employs TRBV29-1 and TRBJ2-2; D unclear. V was cut by 6 bases and J by 5 bases, with 7 bases left in between. CDR3 length: 11 residues. Germline V gene lookup returns CDR1 SQVTM and CDR2 ANQGSEA. The CDR3: CSVSGTGELFF. CDR3 sequence (DNA): TGCAGCGTGAGTGGGACCGGGGAGCTGTTTTTT.

This clonotype was found a few times. The chain couples TRBV10-3 to TRBJ2-3; 9 bases agree with TRBD2. V trimming: 4 bases; J trimming: 4 bases; junction bases outside the gene matches: 6. Germline loops: CDR1 ENHRY, CDR2 SYGVKD. The CDR3 has 15 residues. The CDR3 DNA is TGTGCCATCAGTGGAGGTAGCGGGAGTGCAGATACGCAGTATTTT. Protein product: CAISGGSGSADTQYF.

The sample holds many counts of this clonotype. The chain uses TRBV20-1 and TRBJ2-4, with D possibly being TRBD2 (6 bases). The V end lost 7 bases, the J end lost 1 base, and 20 bases lay between the germline ends. The CDR3 spans 16 residues. Germline V gives CDR1 DFQATT, CDR2 SNEGSKA (reference sequence). Written as DNA, the CDR3 is TGCAGTGTCGAGGAGGGTGGTAGCGCGGCCAAAAACATTCAGTACTTC. Its protein product is CSVEEGGSAAKNIQYF.

The chain recombines TRBV12-3 or TRBV12-4 with TRBJ2-3; D not resolved. The V and J ends lost 5 bases and 0 bases respectively, with 15 bases between them. This CDR3 comprises 16 residues. DNA of the CDR3: TGTGCCAGCAGTCCCCCTTTTGCGGCTAGCACAGATACGCAGTATTTT. Residues: CASSPPFAASTDTQYF.

The chain is built from TRBV20-1 and TRBJ1-6; 7 bases match TRBD1. CDR1 is DFQATT and CDR2 is SNEGSKA in the germline V gene (reference sequence). With V trimmed by 1 base and J by 2 bases, 2 bases remained unmatched. The CDR3 contains 15 residues. The CDR3 nucleotides read TGCAGTGCTAGAGGGGACAGCGCCTATAATTCACCCCTCCACTTT. Its translation is CSARGDSAYNSPLHF.

This clonotype occurred a few times. The chain couples TRBV29-1 to TRBJ1-1; the D gene is possibly TRBD1 (6 bases). V was shortened by 7 bases and J by 2 bases, with 14 bases between the two germline ends. CDR3 length: 13 residues. Looked up from germline, CDR1 is SQVTM and CDR2 is ANQGSEA. The CDR3 reads CSGRGGANTEAFF. The CDR3 DNA sequence: TGCAGCGGAAGAGGGGGGGCTAACACTGAAGCTTTCTTT.

This sequence joins TRBV20-1 and TRBJ2-1, with 8 bases aligning to TRBD1. From germline, CDR1 is DFQATT and CDR2 SNEGSKA (reference sequence). Trimming removed 2 bases from V and 13 bases from J; junction bases left unmatched: 10. The CDR3 totals 13 residues. The CDR3 is CSARSTGVELQFF. Here the CDR3 DNA reads TGCAGTGCTAGATCGACAGGGGTAGAGTTACAGTTCTTC.

There are many counts of this clonotype. The rearrangement uses TRBV7-9 and TRBJ1-4; 8 positions match TRBD1. V lost 5 bases to trimming and J lost 6 bases; unmatched junction nucleotides: 14. The germline V gene has CDR1 SEHNR and CDR2 FQNEAQ (reference sequence). This CDR3 is 17 amino acids long. The CDR3 sequence: CASSPNTPDRVDEKLFF. CDR3 DNA: TGTGCCAGCAGCCCGAACACCCCGGACAGGGTTGATGAAAAACTGTTTTTT.

V and J are TRBV11-3 and TRBJ2-1; 8 bases are shared with TRBD1. CDR1 and CDR2 (germline): SGHNT, YENEEA. The CDR3 spans 13 residues. Germline trimming cut 6 bases from V and 4 bases from J; bases unmatched to any gene: 2. CDR3 amino acids: CASSRQGYNEQFF. The CDR3 nucleotides are TGTGCCAGCAGTAGACAGGGGTACAATGAGCAGTTCTTC.

The rearrangement links TRBV27 to TRBJ1-5; a possible D gene is TRBD1 (6 bases). Germline CDR1 reads MNHEY; CDR2 reads SMNVEV (reference sequence). The CDR3 is 15 residues long. Trimming pared 4 bases from V and 3 bases from J, leaving 13 bases between. In nucleotides, the CDR3 is TGTGCCAGCAGTTCGGATCCGGGGGCCAATCAGCCCCAGCATTTT. Translating it yields CASSSDPGANQPQHF.

The J gene is TRBJ2-6, the V gene TRBV5-1; TRBD1 matches at 11 bases. Germline V gene data show CDR1 as SGHRS and CDR2 as YFSETQ. This CDR3 spans 19 amino acids. V was pared by 6 bases and J by 0 bases, with 11 bases of the junction left unmatched. The CDR3 here is CASTRGQGVLPSGANVLTF. The CDR3 DNA sequence: TGCGCCAGCACCCGGGGACAGGGGGTTTTACCCTCTGGGGCCAACGTCCTGACTTTC.

This clonotype was seen a handful of times. The V and J genes are TRBV7-8 and TRBJ2-3; D not resolved. The CDR3 is made up of 14 amino acids. The germline V gene has CDR1 SGHVS and CDR2 FQNEAQ. V was trimmed by 2 bases and J by 1 base, leaving 7 bases between them. The CDR3 loop reads CASSLSGRTDTQYF. The CDR3, as DNA: TGTGCCAGCAGCTTATCCGGCCGCACAGATACGCAGTATTTT.

The chain couples TRBV20-1 to TRBJ2-1; D unresolved. Germline lookup yields CDR1 DFQATT and CDR2 SNEGSKA (reference sequence). This CDR3 is 14 amino acids long. V lost 0 bases and J lost 4, with 10 bases in between. CDR3 coding DNA: TGCAGTGCTAGAGATCCAACCTGGTACAATGAGCAGTTCTTC. It is translated as CSARDPTWYNEQFF.

The genes are TRBV11-1 and TRBJ1-1; TRBD1 might be the D (5 bases). From germline, CDR1 is SGHAT and CDR2 FQDESV (reference sequence). V lost 4 bases, J lost 2 bases, and 23 bases lay in between. The CDR3 totals 18 residues. The CDR3 region is CASSSGVNSGQGNTEAFF. CDR3 bases: TGTGCCAGCAGCTCGGGTGTTAATTCGGGGCAGGGCAACACTGAAGCTTTCTTT.

This clonotype was counted a few times. The chain carries TRBV20-1 and TRBJ2-2, with D perhaps matching TRBD2 (6 bases). The CDR3 sequence is 13 residues long. The V gene lost 6 bases and the J gene lost 6 bases, with 14 bases spanning the gap. Germline CDR1 and CDR2: DFQATT and SNEGSKA (reference sequence). The CDR3 DNA sequence: TGCAGTGCCGAACCTAGCGTTCCCGGGGAGCTGTTTTTT. Amino acid sequence: CSAEPSVPGELFF.

The chain couples TRBV7-9 to TRBJ2-7; no clear D gene. The CDR3 contains 14 residues. V lost 0 bases, J lost 6 bases, and 12 bases lay in between. The germline gives CDR1 SEHNR, CDR2 FQNEAQ (reference sequence). The CDR3 loop is CASSLARNAAEQYF. The CDR3 region has the DNA TGTGCCAGCAGCTTAGCCCGTAACGCCGCCGAGCAGTACTTC.

This clonotype turned up a few times. V and J are TRBV20-1 and TRBJ1-1, with 7 bases lining up with TRBD1. The CDR3 extends over 15 amino acids. Trimming took 3 bases from V and 1 from J; bases not matched to a gene: 8. The germline CDR1 and CDR2 sequences are DFQATT and SNEGSKA (reference sequence). The chain's CDR3 is CSARVPGQPNTEAFF. The CDR3 DNA reads TGCAGTGCTAGGGTACCGGGACAGCCGAACACTGAAGCTTTCTTT.

In this sample, this clonotype turned up a few times. This chain uses TRBV20-1 with TRBJ2-1; weak D call: TRBD2 (5 bases). V gave up 6 bases and J gave up 0 bases, with 12 bases separating them. This CDR3 comprises 14 residues. Germline V gene sequence: CDR1 DFQATT, CDR2 SNEGSKA (reference sequence). Written as DNA, the CDR3 is TGCAGTGCCCGAGGGCCCGTCTCCTACAATGAGCAGTTCTTC. This encodes CSARGPVSYNEQFF.